Listed below are T cell receptor beta chains from one sample, sequenced in a study of PD-1 blockade in classical Hodgkin lymphoma. Generated by immunoSEQ multiplex PCR, the TCRdb table keeps only in-frame clones and is missing some. The table shows 4,500 to 5,000 clones, with around 61% occurring only once. Specimen: peripheral blood mononuclear cells (PBMCs), collected before the second cycle of nivolumab. The receptors derive from a human donor with classical Hodgkin lymphoma. CDR3s include the opening cysteine and the closing phenylalanine or tryptophan. Fields, in order: CDR3 length, D gene, J gene, clone size, V gene, CDR3 protein, CDR3 DNA. A D gene is named only where the DNA matches it firmly. Clone sizes are given selectively: once, few, many, or a class where the clone is expanded.

cdr3_length: 14
d_call: .
j_call: TRBJ1-1
clone_size: .
v_call: TRBV5-1
cdr3_aa: CASSLMTANTEAFF
cdr3_nt: TGCGCCAGCAGCTTAATGACGGCGAACACTGAAGCTTTCTTT

cdr3_length: 13
d_call: .
j_call: TRBJ1-1
clone_size: .
v_call: TRBV7-3
cdr3_aa: CASSLPGITEAFF
cdr3_nt: TGTGCCAGCAGCTTACCAGGAATCACTGAAGCTTTCTTT

cdr3_length: 17
d_call: TRBD1
j_call: TRBJ2-1
clone_size: .
v_call: TRBV19
cdr3_aa: CASGQGRRGPSYNEQFF
cdr3_nt: TGTGCCAGCGGACAGGGAAGGAGGGGTCCCTCCTACAATGAGCAGTTCTTC

cdr3_length: 17
d_call: .
j_call: TRBJ2-3
clone_size: .
v_call: TRBV5-1
cdr3_aa: CASSLVGRADSTDTQYF
cdr3_nt: TGCGCCAGCAGCTTGGTGGGCCGGGCCGATAGCACAGATACGCAGTATTTT

cdr3_length: 13
d_call: .
j_call: TRBJ1-2
clone_size: .
v_call: TRBV7-2
cdr3_aa: CASSLGSSYGYTF
cdr3_nt: TGTGCCAGCAGCTTAGGATCGAGCTATGGCTACACCTTC

cdr3_length: 14
d_call: .
j_call: TRBJ2-7
clone_size: few
v_call: TRBV6-1
cdr3_aa: CASRLLQGPYEQYF
cdr3_nt: TGTGCCAGCAGGCTACTTCAGGGTCCCTACGAGCAGTACTTC

cdr3_length: 14
d_call: .
j_call: TRBJ1-1
clone_size: hyperexpanded
v_call: TRBV19
cdr3_aa: CASSIQSRYTEAFF
cdr3_nt: TGTGCCAGTAGTATCCAGTCAAGATACACTGAAGCTTTCTTT

cdr3_length: 16
d_call: .
j_call: TRBJ2-1
clone_size: .
v_call: TRBV23-1
cdr3_aa: CASTKKDGGSYNEQFF
cdr3_nt: TGCGCCAGCACCAAGAAGGACGGGGGCTCCTACAATGAGCAGTTCTTC

cdr3_length: 16
d_call: TRBD2
j_call: TRBJ2-1
clone_size: medium-sized
v_call: TRBV29-1
cdr3_aa: CSVEDLLASGYNEQFF
cdr3_nt: TGCAGCGTTGAAGATCTCCTGGCTAGCGGTTACAATGAGCAGTTCTTC

cdr3_length: 13
d_call: .
j_call: TRBJ1-2
clone_size: few
v_call: TRBV6-5
cdr3_aa: CASRGTAESGYTF
cdr3_nt: TGTGCCAGCAGGGGGACTGCCGAAAGCGGCTACACCTTC

cdr3_length: 15
d_call: .
j_call: TRBJ1-4
clone_size: .
v_call: TRBV25-1
cdr3_aa: CASSEGTDFNEKLFF
cdr3_nt: TGTGCCAGCAGTGAAGGCACGGATTTCAATGAAAAACTGTTTTTT

cdr3_length: 12
d_call: .
j_call: TRBJ2-1
clone_size: .
v_call: TRBV27
cdr3_aa: CASNPGGGEQFF
cdr3_nt: TGTGCCAGCAACCCCGGGGGCGGCGAGCAGTTCTTC

cdr3_length: 15
d_call: TRBD2
j_call: TRBJ2-7
clone_size: .
v_call: TRBV11-3
cdr3_aa: CASSQGTSGESEQYF
cdr3_nt: TGTGCCAGCAGCCAAGGGACTAGCGGGGAGAGCGAGCAGTACTTC

cdr3_length: 16
d_call: .
j_call: TRBJ2-7
clone_size: .
v_call: TRBV21-1
cdr3_aa: CASSVRGTGTSFEQYF
cdr3_nt: TGTGCCAGCAGTGTACGCGGGACCGGGACTTCCTTTGAGCAGTACTTC

cdr3_length: 13
d_call: .
j_call: TRBJ2-5
clone_size: .
v_call: TRBV19
cdr3_aa: CATKPGDQETQYF
cdr3_nt: TGTGCCACCAAGCCGGGAGACCAAGAGACCCAGTACTTC

cdr3_length: 13
d_call: .
j_call: TRBJ2-7
clone_size: .
v_call: TRBV27
cdr3_aa: CASSYGPNYEQYF
cdr3_nt: TGTGCCAGCAGTTACGGACCGAACTACGAGCAGTACTTC

cdr3_length: 15
d_call: TRBD2
j_call: TRBJ2-1
clone_size: .
v_call: TRBV19
cdr3_aa: CASSLSSGSLNEQFF
cdr3_nt: TGTGCCAGTAGCCTCTCCAGCGGGAGTCTCAATGAGCAGTTCTTC

cdr3_length: 16
d_call: .
j_call: TRBJ1-1
clone_size: .
v_call: TRBV15
cdr3_aa: CATSRETGRWDTEAFF
cdr3_nt: TGTGCCACCAGCAGAGAGACAGGACGATGGGACACTGAAGCTTTCTTT

cdr3_length: 15
d_call: .
j_call: TRBJ1-1
clone_size: .
v_call: TRBV7-2
cdr3_aa: CASSSRAGMNTEAFF
cdr3_nt: TGTGCCAGCAGCTCCAGGGCGGGGATGAACACTGAAGCTTTCTTT

cdr3_length: 13
d_call: TRBD1
j_call: TRBJ2-1
clone_size: medium-sized
v_call: TRBV18
cdr3_aa: CASSPMTGEGQFF
cdr3_nt: TGTGCCAGCTCACCAATGACAGGGGAAGGGCAGTTCTTC

cdr3_length: 14
d_call: .
j_call: TRBJ2-1
clone_size: .
v_call: TRBV19
cdr3_aa: CASSPRTVYNEQFF
cdr3_nt: TGTGCCAGTAGCCCTAGGACAGTATACAATGAGCAGTTCTTC

cdr3_length: 14
d_call: TRBD2
j_call: TRBJ2-1
clone_size: .
v_call: TRBV4-2
cdr3_aa: CASSQAGGGSEQFF
cdr3_nt: TGTGCCAGCAGCCAAGCAGGTGGCGGGAGTGAGCAGTTCTTC

cdr3_length: 13
d_call: .
j_call: TRBJ1-4
clone_size: few
v_call: TRBV28
cdr3_aa: CASARVGADVMFF
cdr3_nt: TGTGCCAGCGCGCGTGTGGGGGCCGACGTTATGTTTTTT

cdr3_length: 15
d_call: TRBD2
j_call: TRBJ2-2
clone_size: .
v_call: TRBV19
cdr3_aa: CASRGAGGISGELFF
cdr3_nt: TGTGCCAGTAGAGGAGCGGGGGGGATCAGCGGGGAGCTGTTTTTT

cdr3_length: 12
d_call: TRBD1
j_call: TRBJ2-7
clone_size: .
v_call: TRBV7-6
cdr3_aa: CASSSSGGEQYF
cdr3_nt: TGTGCCAGCAGCTCATCAGGGGGCGAGCAGTACTTC

cdr3_length: 16
d_call: TRBD1
j_call: TRBJ1-2
clone_size: .
v_call: TRBV28
cdr3_aa: CASSLGGQGNYYGYTF
cdr3_nt: TGTGCCAGCAGTTTAGGGGGACAGGGAAATTACTATGGCTACACCTTC

cdr3_length: 15
d_call: TRBD2
j_call: TRBJ2-3
clone_size: .
v_call: TRBV2
cdr3_aa: CASPAGAGLRDTQYF
cdr3_nt: TGTGCCAGCCCAGCGGGGGCGGGTTTGAGAGATACGCAGTATTTT

cdr3_length: 15
d_call: TRBD2
j_call: TRBJ2-3
clone_size: medium-sized
v_call: TRBV7-3
cdr3_aa: CASRLTSGGTDTQYF
cdr3_nt: TGTGCCAGCAGACTCACTAGCGGGGGTACAGATACGCAGTATTTT

cdr3_length: 13
d_call: .
j_call: TRBJ1-2
clone_size: few
v_call: TRBV6-6
cdr3_aa: CASSYSVVYGYTF
cdr3_nt: TGTGCCAGCAGTTACTCGGTAGTCTATGGCTACACCTTC

cdr3_length: 15
d_call: .
j_call: TRBJ2-7
clone_size: .
v_call: TRBV5-1
cdr3_aa: CASSLSQGTLYEQYF
cdr3_nt: TGCGCCAGCAGCTTGTCGCAGGGGACCCTCTACGAGCAGTACTTC

cdr3_length: 15
d_call: .
j_call: TRBJ1-2
clone_size: medium-sized
v_call: TRBV18
cdr3_aa: CASSPEKGGAYGYTF
cdr3_nt: TGTGCCAGCTCCCCCGAAAAGGGGGGGGCCTATGGCTACACCTTC

cdr3_length: 15
d_call: TRBD1
j_call: TRBJ2-7
clone_size: few
v_call: TRBV28
cdr3_aa: CASSLTTGFGYEQYF
cdr3_nt: TGTGCCAGCAGTTTGACGACAGGGTTTGGCTACGAGCAGTACTTC

cdr3_length: 16
d_call: .
j_call: TRBJ1-1
clone_size: .
v_call: TRBV28
cdr3_aa: CASSRIGGLRDTEAFF
cdr3_nt: TGTGCCAGCAGTCGAATTGGGGGCCTACGGGACACTGAAGCTTTCTTT

cdr3_length: 12
d_call: TRBD1
j_call: TRBJ1-2
clone_size: .
v_call: TRBV28
cdr3_aa: CASQDRGYGYTF
cdr3_nt: TGTGCCAGCCAGGACAGGGGCTATGGCTACACCTTC

cdr3_length: 16
d_call: TRBD1
j_call: TRBJ1-2
clone_size: .
v_call: TRBV11-3
cdr3_aa: CASSPRQGATNYGYTF
cdr3_nt: TGTGCCAGCAGCCCCCGACAGGGCGCAACAAACTATGGCTACACCTTC

cdr3_length: 13
d_call: .
j_call: TRBJ2-2
clone_size: .
v_call: TRBV2
cdr3_aa: CASRLESTKELFF
cdr3_nt: TGTGCCAGCAGGTTGGAGAGCACCAAGGAGCTGTTTTTT

cdr3_length: 13
d_call: .
j_call: TRBJ1-2
clone_size: .
v_call: TRBV4-3
cdr3_aa: CASSPGWDYGYTF
cdr3_nt: TGCGCCAGCAGCCCAGGGTGGGACTATGGCTACACCTTC

cdr3_length: 18
d_call: TRBD2
j_call: TRBJ2-5
clone_size: .
v_call: TRBV9
cdr3_aa: CASSHSPQGGSLGETQYF
cdr3_nt: TGTGCCAGCAGCCACTCCCCCCAGGGCGGGAGCCTGGGAGAGACCCAGTACTTC

cdr3_length: 21
d_call: .
j_call: TRBJ2-6
clone_size: few
v_call: TRBV4-1
cdr3_aa: CASSQDWAGDELDSGANVLTF
cdr3_nt: TGCGCCAGCAGCCAAGATTGGGCAGGAGATGAACTTGACTCTGGGGCCAACGTCCTGACTTTC

cdr3_length: 14
d_call: TRBD2
j_call: TRBJ2-5
clone_size: .
v_call: TRBV11-2
cdr3_aa: CASSLGTSSGTQYF
cdr3_nt: TGTGCCAGCAGCTTAGGGACTAGCTCCGGGACCCAGTACTTC

cdr3_length: 15
d_call: TRBD2
j_call: TRBJ2-5
clone_size: medium-sized
v_call: TRBV9
cdr3_aa: CASSATSGRTETQYF
cdr3_nt: TGTGCCAGCAGCGCGACTAGCGGGAGGACGGAGACCCAGTACTTC

cdr3_length: 12
d_call: .
j_call: TRBJ2-1
clone_size: .
v_call: TRBV7-9
cdr3_aa: CASSSQDNEQFF
cdr3_nt: TGTGCCAGCAGCTCTCAGGACAATGAGCAGTTCTTC

cdr3_length: 14
d_call: .
j_call: TRBJ1-3
clone_size: .
v_call: TRBV9
cdr3_aa: CASSVADSRNTIYF
cdr3_nt: TGTGCCAGCAGCGTAGCTGATTCAAGAAACACCATATATTTT

cdr3_length: 15
d_call: TRBD1
j_call: TRBJ2-1
clone_size: .
v_call: TRBV9
cdr3_aa: CASSPGTGVSNEQFF
cdr3_nt: TGTGCCAGCAGCCCCGGGACAGGGGTGTCAAATGAGCAGTTCTTC

cdr3_length: 15
d_call: .
j_call: TRBJ1-1
clone_size: .
v_call: TRBV6-6
cdr3_aa: CASSSLQGLDTEAFF
cdr3_nt: TGTGCCAGCAGTTCGCTACAGGGTTTGGACACTGAAGCTTTCTTT

cdr3_length: 14
d_call: .
j_call: TRBJ1-2
clone_size: few
v_call: TRBV27
cdr3_aa: CASSLTGSNYGYTF
cdr3_nt: TGTGCCAGCAGTTTGACGGGAAGTAACTATGGCTACACCTTC

cdr3_length: 17
d_call: .
j_call: TRBJ2-1
clone_size: .
v_call: TRBV9
cdr3_aa: CASSEWGTGRLYNEQFF
cdr3_nt: TGTGCCAGCAGCGAGTGGGGGACGGGTCGCCTCTACAATGAGCAGTTCTTC

cdr3_length: 14
d_call: .
j_call: TRBJ1-1
clone_size: .
v_call: TRBV2
cdr3_aa: CASRQTRDNNEAFF
cdr3_nt: TGTGCCAGCAGACAAACACGGGACAATAATGAAGCTTTCTTT

cdr3_length: 15
d_call: TRBD1
j_call: TRBJ1-6
clone_size: .
v_call: TRBV4-2
cdr3_aa: CASSSPGQFNSPLHF
cdr3_nt: TGTGCCAGCAGCTCACCGGGACAGTTTAATTCACCCCTCCACTTT

cdr3_length: 14
d_call: .
j_call: TRBJ2-3
clone_size: .
v_call: TRBV6-1
cdr3_aa: CASSEPRVTDTQYF
cdr3_nt: TGTGCCAGCAGTGAACCACGGGTCACAGATACGCAGTATTTT

cdr3_length: 16
d_call: .
j_call: TRBJ2-3
clone_size: .
v_call: TRBV6-4
cdr3_aa: CAISAVTGYSTDTQYF
cdr3_nt: TGTGCCATCAGTGCCGTCACAGGGTATAGCACAGATACGCAGTATTTT

cdr3_length: 16
d_call: TRBD2
j_call: TRBJ2-1
clone_size: .
v_call: TRBV5-1
cdr3_aa: CASSFFTSGGVDEQFF
cdr3_nt: TGCGCCAGCAGCTTCTTTACTAGTGGGGGGGTGGATGAGCAGTTCTTC

cdr3_length: 16
d_call: TRBD2
j_call: TRBJ2-1
clone_size: .
v_call: TRBV19
cdr3_aa: CASSPWTSGTYNEQFF
cdr3_nt: TGTGCCAGTAGTCCTTGGACTAGCGGCACCTACAATGAGCAGTTCTTC

cdr3_length: 12
d_call: .
j_call: TRBJ2-1
clone_size: .
v_call: TRBV27
cdr3_aa: CASSLSNREQFF
cdr3_nt: TGTGCCAGCAGTTTATCGAATCGGGAGCAGTTCTTC

cdr3_length: 13
d_call: .
j_call: TRBJ2-7
clone_size: .
v_call: TRBV27
cdr3_aa: CASASGASYEQYF
cdr3_nt: TGTGCCAGCGCGTCCGGGGCTTCCTACGAGCAGTACTTC

cdr3_length: 14
d_call: TRBD1
j_call: TRBJ2-1
clone_size: .
v_call: TRBV9
cdr3_aa: CASSVGGQNNEQFF
cdr3_nt: TGTGCCAGCAGCGTAGGGGGACAGAACAATGAGCAGTTCTTC

cdr3_length: 15
d_call: TRBD1
j_call: TRBJ2-1
clone_size: few
v_call: TRBV5-1
cdr3_aa: CASSLGQGAFYEQFF
cdr3_nt: TGCGCCAGCAGCTTGGGTCAGGGGGCATTCTATGAGCAGTTCTTC